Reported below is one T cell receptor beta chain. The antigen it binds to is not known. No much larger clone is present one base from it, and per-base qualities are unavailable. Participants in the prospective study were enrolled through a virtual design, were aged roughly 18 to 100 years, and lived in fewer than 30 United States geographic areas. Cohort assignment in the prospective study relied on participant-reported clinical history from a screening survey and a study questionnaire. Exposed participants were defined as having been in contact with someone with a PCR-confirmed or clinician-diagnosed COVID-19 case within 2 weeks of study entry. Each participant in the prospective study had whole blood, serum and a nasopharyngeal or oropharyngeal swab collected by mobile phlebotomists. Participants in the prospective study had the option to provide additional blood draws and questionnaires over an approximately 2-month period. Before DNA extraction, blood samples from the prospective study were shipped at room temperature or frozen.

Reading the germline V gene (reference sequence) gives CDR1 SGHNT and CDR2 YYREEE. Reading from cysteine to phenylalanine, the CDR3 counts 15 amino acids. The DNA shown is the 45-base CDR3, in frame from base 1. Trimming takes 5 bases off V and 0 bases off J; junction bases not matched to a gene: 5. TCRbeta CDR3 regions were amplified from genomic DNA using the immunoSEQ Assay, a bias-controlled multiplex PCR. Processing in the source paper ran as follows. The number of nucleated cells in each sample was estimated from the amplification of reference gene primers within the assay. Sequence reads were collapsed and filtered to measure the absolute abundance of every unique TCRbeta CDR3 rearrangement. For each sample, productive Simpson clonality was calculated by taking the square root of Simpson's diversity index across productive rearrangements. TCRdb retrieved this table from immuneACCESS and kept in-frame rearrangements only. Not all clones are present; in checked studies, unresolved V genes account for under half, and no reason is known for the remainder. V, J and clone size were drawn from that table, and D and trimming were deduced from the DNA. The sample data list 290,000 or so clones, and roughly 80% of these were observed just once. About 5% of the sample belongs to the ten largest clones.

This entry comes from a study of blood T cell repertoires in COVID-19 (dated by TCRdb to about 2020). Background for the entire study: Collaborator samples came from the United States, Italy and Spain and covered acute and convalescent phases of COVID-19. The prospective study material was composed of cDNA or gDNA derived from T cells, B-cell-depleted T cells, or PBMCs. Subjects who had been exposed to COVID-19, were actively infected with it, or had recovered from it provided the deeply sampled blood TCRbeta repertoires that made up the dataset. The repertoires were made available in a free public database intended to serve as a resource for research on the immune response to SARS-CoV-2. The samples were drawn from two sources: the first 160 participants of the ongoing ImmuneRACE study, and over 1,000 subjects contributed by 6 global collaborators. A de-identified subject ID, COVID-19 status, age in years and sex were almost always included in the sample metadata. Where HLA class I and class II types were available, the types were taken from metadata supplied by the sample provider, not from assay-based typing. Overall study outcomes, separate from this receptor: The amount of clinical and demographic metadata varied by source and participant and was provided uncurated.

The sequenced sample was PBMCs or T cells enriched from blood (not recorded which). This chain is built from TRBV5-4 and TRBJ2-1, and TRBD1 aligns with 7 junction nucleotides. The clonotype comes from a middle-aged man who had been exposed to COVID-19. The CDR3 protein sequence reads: CASRSRTGSYNEQFF. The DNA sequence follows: TGTGCCAGCAGAAGCAGGACAGGCTCCTACAATGAGCAGTTCTTC.